This note documents a single T cell receptor (beta chain) sequence. The antigen remains unidentified. The CDR3 is 16 residues long. Looked up from germline, CDR1 is SEHNR and CDR2 is FQNEAQ (reference sequence). V lost 5 bases, J lost 2 bases, and 15 bases lay in between. This sample stems from a study of identical twins. General observations from the study: Reduced insertions were recorded for abundant cord blood beta clonotypes, with no such pattern in memory repertoires.

Via MiXCR, TCRdb re-called the 5' RACE reads, giving one row per CDR3 protein. The profile shows 200,000 to 300,000 distinct CDR3 sequences, 7.5% of them singletons. A further study also used this sample, focusing on yellow fever vaccine responses in identical twins.

Material: CD8+ T cells sorted from blood. The sequence derives from a young woman in good health. The gene calls are TRBV7-9 and TRBJ2-2, with D uncertain. DNA of the CDR3: TGTGCCAGCAGCCATAGCTCGGACGGAAACACCGGGGAGCTGTTTTTT. Its translation: CASSHSSDGNTGELFF.